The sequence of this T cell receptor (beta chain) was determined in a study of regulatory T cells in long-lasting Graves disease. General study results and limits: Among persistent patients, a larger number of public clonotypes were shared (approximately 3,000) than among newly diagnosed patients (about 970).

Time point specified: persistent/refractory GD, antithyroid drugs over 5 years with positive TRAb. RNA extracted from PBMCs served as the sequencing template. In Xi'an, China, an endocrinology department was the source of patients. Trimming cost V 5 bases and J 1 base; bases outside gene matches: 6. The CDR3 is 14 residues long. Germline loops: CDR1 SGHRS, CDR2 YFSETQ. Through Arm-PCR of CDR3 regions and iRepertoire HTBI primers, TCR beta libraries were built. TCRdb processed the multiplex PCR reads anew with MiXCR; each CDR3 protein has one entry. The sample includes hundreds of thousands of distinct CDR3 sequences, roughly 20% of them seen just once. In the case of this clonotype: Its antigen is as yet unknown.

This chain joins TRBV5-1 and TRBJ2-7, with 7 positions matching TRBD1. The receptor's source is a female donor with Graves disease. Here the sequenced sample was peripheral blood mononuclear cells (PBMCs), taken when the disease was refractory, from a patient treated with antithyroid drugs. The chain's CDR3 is CASRVTGPSYEQYF. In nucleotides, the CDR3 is TGCGCCAGCAGGGTGACAGGGCCATCCTACGAGCAGTACTTC.